One sample yielded the 21 T cell receptor beta chains listed below, sequenced in a study of Graves' ophthalmopathy and Graves' hyperthyroidism. TCR beta CDR3 regions were amplified from RNA transcripts. The authors performed first-round RT-PCR with HTBI primers and then a second-round multiplex PCR. MiXCR was run by TCRdb on the multiplex PCR reads, yielding one entry per CDR3 protein. The sample yields 350,000 or so distinct CDR3 sequences, roughly 16% seen once. The specimen was peripheral blood. Receptors originate from an adult man with Graves' ophthalmopathy.

At least ten counts were recorded for this clonotype. This sequence joins TRBV27 and TRBJ2-2, with D unclear. Germline-derived CDR1 and CDR2 are MNHEY and SMNVEV (reference sequence). Trimming took 5 bases from V and 3 from J, leaving 10 bases between them. CDR3 length: 14 amino acids. The CDR3 DNA follows: TGTGCCAGCAGTACCCCACAGCACACCGGGGAGCTGTTTTTT. This translates into CASSTPQHTGELFF.

The rearrangement links TRBV12-3 or TRBV12-4 to TRBJ1-6, with D possibly matching TRBD1 (5 bases). V dropped 3 bases and J dropped 9 bases, with 12 bases sitting between them. This CDR3 region has 14 residues. This CDR3 reads CASSFRVLGSPLHF. The CDR3 DNA reads as TGTGCCAGCAGTTTCAGGGTTTTGGGTTCACCCCTCCACTTT.

At least ten counts were recorded for this clonotype. The chain employs TRBV4-1 and TRBJ2-7, with 8 bases identical to TRBD1. V shed 3 bases, J shed 0 bases, and the junction held 7 bases outside the gene matches. Germline loops: CDR1 MGHRA, CDR2 YSYEKL. The CDR3 contains 16 residues. CDR3 nucleotides: TGCGCCAGCAGCCATGCGACAGGGGCGATCTCCTACGAGCAGTACTTC. This codes for CASSHATGAISYEQYF.

This clonotype has ten or more counts. The chain is built from TRBV5-6 and TRBJ1-2; D remains unclear. CDR3 size: 16 residues. Trimming removed 0 bases at V and 5 bases at J, with 17 bases between. Germline V gene data show CDR1 as SGHDT and CDR2 as YYEEEE. For the CDR3, the DNA is TGTGCCAGCAGCTTGGTTTTCGGGGTCTCCCTTTATGGCTACACCTTC. It encodes CASSLVFGVSLYGYTF.

In its sample, this clonotype was seen many times. This chain connects TRBV7-9 to TRBJ1-1; 7 bases match TRBD1. Losses at the gene ends were 5 bases for V and 8 bases for J; bases not matched to a gene: 5. This CDR3 is 12 amino acids long. Germline CDR1 reads SEHNR; CDR2 reads FQNEAQ (reference sequence). Here the CDR3 reads CASSRAGGEAFF. The CDR3 DNA follows: TGTGCCAGCAGCCGTGCAGGGGGAGAAGCTTTCTTT.

In regard to this clonotype: Since a much larger clone is just one base distant, this may be a read error. The chain carries TRBV27 and TRBJ1-5; D uncertain. CDR1 and CDR2 from the germline V gene are MNHEY and SMNVEV (reference sequence). The CDR3 runs to 14 residues. CDR3 bases: TGTGCCAGCAGTTTAATCTGGGATAATCAGCCCCAGCTTTTT. Translating gives CASSLIWDNQPQLF.

There are many counts of this clonotype. The chain combines TRBV20-1 with TRBJ1-1; D uncertain. Trimming removed 0 bases from V and 2 bases from J, with 10 bases in between. The CDR3 has 14 amino acids. CDR1 is DFQATT, CDR2 SNEGSKA, per germline (reference sequence). Here the CDR3 reads CSARDLQVNTEAFF. The DNA for the CDR3 is TGCAGTGCTAGAGATCTGCAGGTTAACACTGAAGCTTTCTTT.

This clonotype has at least ten counts. The chain has TRBV6-1 and TRBJ1-1; D uncertain. This CDR3 contains 14 residues. Germline V CDR1 and CDR2: MNHNS, SASEGT. Trimming shortened V by 1 base and J by 5 bases, and 11 bases separated the two germline ends. The CDR3 coding sequence is TGTGCCAGCAGTGAAGTTGTCGGTCGAACTGAAGCTTTCTTT. Translating gives CASSEVVGRTEAFF.

This clonotype was observed at least ten times. The chain is built from TRBV28 and TRBJ2-6, with D perhaps assigned TRBD1 or TRBD2 (5 bases each). The CDR3 has 15 residues. CDR1 and CDR2 (germline): MDHEN, SYDVKM. The V end was cut by 7 bases, the J end by 4 bases, with 14 bases between. The CDR3 bases are TGTGCCAGCAATGAGGGGCTGGCCGGGGCCAACGTCCTGACTTTC. The encoded protein is CASNEGLAGANVLTF. The full variable domain, with the rest looked up from reference TRBV28 and TRBJ2-6, is DVKVTQSSRYLVKRTGEKVFLECVQDMDHENMFWYRQDPGLGLRLIYFSYDVKMKEKGDIPEGYSVSREKKERFSLILESASTNQTSMYLCASNEGLAGANVLTFGAGSRLTVL.

This clonotype has a count of ten or more. The chain is built from TRBV5-1 and TRBJ1-1, with D unclear. V was shortened by 5 bases and J by 3 bases, with 8 bases between the two germline ends. Looked up from germline, CDR1 is SGHRS and CDR2 is YFSETQ. The CDR3 is 12 amino acids. The CDR3 region is CASSSRDTEAFF. In DNA, the CDR3 is TGCGCCAGCAGTAGTAGAGACACTGAAGCTTTCTTT.

This clonotype has at least ten counts. The V call is TRBV19, the J call TRBJ1-1, with TRBD1 matching 7 bases. The CDR3 runs 16 residues. In germline, CDR1 is LNHDA, CDR2 SQIVND (reference sequence). V shed 5 bases, J shed 0 bases, and the junction held 9 bases outside the gene matches. CDR3 sequence (DNA): TGTGCCAGTAGTGGCCCCCCGGGACAGTTGAACACTGAAGCTTTCTTT. It is translated as CASSGPPGQLNTEAFF.

This clonotype was recorded many times. The rearrangement links TRBV2 to TRBJ1-3; the D gene is possibly TRBD1 (6 bases). The V gene lost 6 bases and the J gene lost 4 bases, with 19 bases spanning the gap. The CDR3 is made up of 16 amino acids. From germline, CDR1 is SNHLY and CDR2 FYNNEI. The CDR3 is CASSPGVGASGNTIYF. The CDR3 region has the DNA TGTGCCAGCAGCCCAGGGGTGGGGGCATCCGGAAACACCATATATTTT.

This clonotype was recorded many times. The rearrangement joins TRBV6-5 to TRBJ1-2, with no clear D. There are 15 residues in the CDR3. The germline V gene encodes CDR1 MNHEY and CDR2 SVGAGI. With 4 bases removed from V and 6 bases from J, the gap between germline ends came to 18 bases. CDR3 DNA sequence: TGTGCCAGCAGTTCTGGACTCTACACTGGGCATGGCTACACCTTC. Translation: CASSSGLYTGHGYTF.

This clonotype was seen at least ten times. The chain carries TRBV28 and TRBJ1-1, with D uncertain. This CDR3 comprises 13 residues. Germline V gene data show CDR1 as MDHEN and CDR2 as SYDVKM. V was pared by 8 bases and J by 4 bases, with 14 bases between. The CDR3 region is CASPPPWGTEAFF. CDR3 DNA: TGTGCCAGCCCCCCCCCCTGGGGCACTGAAGCTTTCTTT.

Concerning this clonotype itself: The conserved final phenylalanine or tryptophan is absent from the CDR3, which likely points to a read error. The V and J genes are TRBV4-1 and TRBJ2-2; TRBD2 aligns across 15 bases. The germline CDR1 and CDR2 sequences are MGHRA and YSYEKL. V was clipped by 2 bases and J by 9 bases; unmatched bases: 4. The CDR3 covers 16 residues. The CDR3 DNA reads as TGCGCCAGCAGCCAAAGGACTAGCGGGAGGGACCGGGAGCTGTTTATT. It encodes CASSQRTSGRDRELFI.

This clonotype was detected many times. The gene calls are TRBV5-1 and TRBJ1-1, with D unclear. There are 13 residues in the CDR3. Germline CDR1 is SGHRS and CDR2 is YFSETQ. Deletions cut 4 bases from V and 0 bases from J, with 7 bases between. The CDR3 bases are TGCGCCAGCAGCGGCGGATTGAACACTGAAGCTTTCTTT. It codes for CASSGGLNTEAFF.

This clonotype has at least ten counts. The J gene is TRBJ2-5, the V gene TRBV7-3; 7 bases match TRBD1. Germline V gives CDR1 SGHTA, CDR2 FQGTGA. The trim removed 5 bases at V and 5 bases at J, leaving 11 bases unmatched. This CDR3 spans 15 amino acids. DNA of the CDR3: TGTGCCAGCAGCGTAGGACAGGTCAACGGGGAGACCCAGTACTTC. Its translation is CASSVGQVNGETQYF.

This clonotype was counted many times. The chain has TRBV6-5 and TRBJ1-5, with D possibly being TRBD1 (6 bases). Germline V lookup: CDR1 MNHEY, CDR2 SVGAGI. V lost 6 bases and J 0 bases, leaving 24 bases between the germline ends. The CDR3 runs to 19 residues. Written as DNA, the CDR3 is TGTGCCAGCAGAACCAAAGACAGGACTTTCGGGTATAGCAATCAGCCCCAGCATTTT. It codes for CASRTKDRTFGYSNQPQHF.

Comments on this clonotype: As the CDR3 is not closed by the conserved phenylalanine or tryptophan, this likely results from a read error. The limits of the CDR3 on the DNA are not certain, so only TCRdb's listed CDR3 is given. The chain carries TRBV5-1 and TRBJ2-6. The CDR3 numbers 8 amino acids, ends counted. CDR1 and CDR2 from the germline V gene are SGHRS and YFSETQ. The CDR3 reads CASSLAPS.

The chain combines TRBV7-2 with TRBJ2-5, with a possible D match to TRBD2 (6 bases). Trimming took off 5 bases at V and 5 bases at J, with 18 bases between the two ends. The CDR3 covers 15 residues. From germline, CDR1 is SGHTA and CDR2 FQGNSA. The CDR3 is CASSVNGGDLETQYF. As DNA, the CDR3 is TGTGCCAGCAGCGTGAACGGAGGGGATTTGGAGACCCAGTACTTC. Full variable domain (missing parts from reference TRBV7-2 and TRBJ2-5): GAGVSQSPSNKVTEKGKDVELRCDPISGHTALYWYRQSLGQGLEFLIYFQGNSAPDKSGLPSDRFSAERTGGSVSTLTIQRTQQEDSAVYLCASSVNGGDLETQYFGPGTRLLVL.

At least ten counts were recorded for this clonotype. V and J are TRBV29-1 and TRBJ1-1; no clear D. The CDR3 consists of 13 residues. V was shortened by 7 bases and J by 3 bases, with 15 bases between the two germline ends. Germline V CDR1 and CDR2: SQVTM, ANQGSEA. The CDR3 region is CSAQGGQDTEAFF. The DNA for the CDR3 is TGCAGCGCCCAAGGTGGGCAGGACACTGAAGCTTTCTTT.